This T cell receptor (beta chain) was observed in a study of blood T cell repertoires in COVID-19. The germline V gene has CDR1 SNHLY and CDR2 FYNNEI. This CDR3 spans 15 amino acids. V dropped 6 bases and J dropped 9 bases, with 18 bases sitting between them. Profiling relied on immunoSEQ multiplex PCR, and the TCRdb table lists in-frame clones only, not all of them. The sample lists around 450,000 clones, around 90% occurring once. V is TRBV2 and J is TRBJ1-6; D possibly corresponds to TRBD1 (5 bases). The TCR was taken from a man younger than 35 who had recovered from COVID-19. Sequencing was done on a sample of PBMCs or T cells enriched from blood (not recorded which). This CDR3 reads CASRTQAQGGSPLHF. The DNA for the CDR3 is TGTGCCAGCAGGACACAGGCCCAAGGCGGTTCACCCCTCCACTTT.